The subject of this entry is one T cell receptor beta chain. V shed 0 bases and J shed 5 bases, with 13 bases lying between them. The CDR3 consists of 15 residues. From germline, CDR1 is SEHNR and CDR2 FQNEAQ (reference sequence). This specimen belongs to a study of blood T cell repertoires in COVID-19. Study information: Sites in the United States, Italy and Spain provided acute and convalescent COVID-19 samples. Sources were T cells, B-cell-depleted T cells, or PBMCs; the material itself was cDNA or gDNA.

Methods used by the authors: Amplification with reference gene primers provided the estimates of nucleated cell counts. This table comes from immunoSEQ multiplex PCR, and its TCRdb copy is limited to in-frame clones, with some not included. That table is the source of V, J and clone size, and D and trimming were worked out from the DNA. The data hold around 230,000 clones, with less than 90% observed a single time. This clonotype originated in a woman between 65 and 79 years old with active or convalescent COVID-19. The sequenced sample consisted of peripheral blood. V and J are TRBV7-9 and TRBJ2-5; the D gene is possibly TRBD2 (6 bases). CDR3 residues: CASSLAVGGTETQYF. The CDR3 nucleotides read TGTGCCAGCAGCTTAGCGGTAGGCGGGACGGAGACCCAGTACTTC.